The clone carrying this T cell receptor (beta chain) appeared a single time. Antigen unknown. The germline V gene has CDR1 GTSNPN and CDR2 SVGIG (reference sequence). Losses at the gene ends were 7 bases for V and 5 bases for J; bases not matched to a gene: 10. This CDR3 region has 14 residues. This sample is drawn from a study of OX40 agonist ivuxolimab in advanced cancers. Study observations and caveats: Part of the nonresponder group also had normalized T-cell clonal expansion that was low.

Here immunoSEQ multiplex PCR was the method, and the copy in TCRdb shows in-frame clones only, minus some. Among around 58,000 clones listed, 80% to 90% were seen once. The TCR comes from an adult with an advanced solid tumor such as melanoma, head and neck, liver or kidney cancer. This rearrangement joins TRBV30 to TRBJ1-1; 10 bases align to TRBD1. This specimen consisted of CD4+ or CD8+ T cells sorted from blood, obtained in a trial of the OX40 agonist ivuxolimab. CDR3 sequence (DNA): TGTGCCTACTCACCGGGACAGGGGTGGACTGAAGCTTTCTTT. It is translated as CAYSPGQGWTEAFF.